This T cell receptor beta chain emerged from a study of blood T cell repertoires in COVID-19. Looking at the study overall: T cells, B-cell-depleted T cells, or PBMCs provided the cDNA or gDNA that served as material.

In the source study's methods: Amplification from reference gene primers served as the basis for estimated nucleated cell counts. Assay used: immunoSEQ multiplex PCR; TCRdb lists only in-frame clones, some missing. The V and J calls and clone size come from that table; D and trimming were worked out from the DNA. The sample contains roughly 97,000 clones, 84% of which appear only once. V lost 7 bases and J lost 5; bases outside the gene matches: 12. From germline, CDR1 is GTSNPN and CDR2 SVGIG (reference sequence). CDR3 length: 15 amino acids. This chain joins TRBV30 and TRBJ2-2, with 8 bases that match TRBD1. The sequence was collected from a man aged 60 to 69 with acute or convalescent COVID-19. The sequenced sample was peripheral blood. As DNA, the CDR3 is TGTGCCTCCTCTATTTCGGGACAGGAGACCGGGGAGCTGTTTTTT. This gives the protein CASSISGQETGELFF. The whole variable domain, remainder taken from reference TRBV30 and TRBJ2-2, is SQTIHQWPATLVQPVGSPLSLECTVEGTSNPNLYWYRQAAGRGLQLLFYSVGIGQISSEVPQNLSASRPQDRQFILSSKKLLLSDSGFYLCASSISGQETGELFFGEGSRLTVL.